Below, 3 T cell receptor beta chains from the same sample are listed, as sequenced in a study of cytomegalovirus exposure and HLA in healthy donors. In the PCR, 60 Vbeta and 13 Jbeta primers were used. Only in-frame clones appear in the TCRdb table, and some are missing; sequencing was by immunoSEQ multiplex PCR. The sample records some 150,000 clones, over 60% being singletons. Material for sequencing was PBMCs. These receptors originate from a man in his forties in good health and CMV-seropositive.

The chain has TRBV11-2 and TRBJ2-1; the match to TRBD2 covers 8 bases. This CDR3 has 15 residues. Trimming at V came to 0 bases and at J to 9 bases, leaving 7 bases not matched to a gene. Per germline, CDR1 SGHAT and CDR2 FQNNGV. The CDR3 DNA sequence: TGTGCCAGCAGCTTAGAAGGGATGACTAGCGCTGAGCAGTTCTTC. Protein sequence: CASSLEGMTSAEQFF.

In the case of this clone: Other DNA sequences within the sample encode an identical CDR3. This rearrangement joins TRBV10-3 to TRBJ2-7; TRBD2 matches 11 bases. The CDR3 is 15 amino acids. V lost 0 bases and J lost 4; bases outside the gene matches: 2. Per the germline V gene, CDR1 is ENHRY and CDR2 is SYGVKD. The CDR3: CAISESTSGSYEQYF. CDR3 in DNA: TGTGCCATCAGTGAGTCTACTAGCGGGAGTTACGAGCAGTACTTC.

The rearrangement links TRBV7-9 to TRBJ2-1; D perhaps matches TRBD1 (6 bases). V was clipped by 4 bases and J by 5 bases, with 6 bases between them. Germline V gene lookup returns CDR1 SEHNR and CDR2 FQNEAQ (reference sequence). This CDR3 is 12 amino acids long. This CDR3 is CASSYRDNEQFF. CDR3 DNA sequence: TGTGCCAGCAGCTACAGGGACAATGAGCAGTTCTTC. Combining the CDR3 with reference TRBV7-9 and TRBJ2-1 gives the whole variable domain DTGVSQNPRHKITKRGQNVTFRCDPISEHNRLYWYRQTLGQGPEFLTYFQNEAQLEKSRLLSDRFSAERPKGSFSTLEIQRTEQGDSAMYLCASSYRDNEQFFGPGTRLTVL.